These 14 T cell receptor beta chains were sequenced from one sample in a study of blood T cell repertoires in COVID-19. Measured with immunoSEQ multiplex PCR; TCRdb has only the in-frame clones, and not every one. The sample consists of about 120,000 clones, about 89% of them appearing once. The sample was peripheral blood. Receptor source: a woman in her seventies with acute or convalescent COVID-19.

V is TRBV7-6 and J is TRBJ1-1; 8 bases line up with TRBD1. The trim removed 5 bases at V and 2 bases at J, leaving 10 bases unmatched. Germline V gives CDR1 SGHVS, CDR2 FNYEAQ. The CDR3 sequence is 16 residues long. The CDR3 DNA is TGTGCCAGCAGCCCTCGTGATACAGGGGGAAACACTGAAGCTTTCTTT. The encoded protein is CASSPRDTGGNTEAFF.

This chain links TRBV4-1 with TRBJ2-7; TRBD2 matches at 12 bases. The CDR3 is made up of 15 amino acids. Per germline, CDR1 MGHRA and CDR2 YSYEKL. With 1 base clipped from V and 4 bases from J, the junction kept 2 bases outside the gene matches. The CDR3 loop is CASSQVGLAGYEQYF. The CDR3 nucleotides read TGCGCCAGCAGCCAAGTTGGACTAGCGGGGTACGAGCAGTACTTC.

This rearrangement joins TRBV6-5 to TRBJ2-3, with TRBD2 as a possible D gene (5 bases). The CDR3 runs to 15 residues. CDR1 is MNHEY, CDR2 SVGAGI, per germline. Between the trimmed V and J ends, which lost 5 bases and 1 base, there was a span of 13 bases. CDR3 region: CASSPPHSGTDTQYF. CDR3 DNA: TGTGCCAGCAGTCCCCCGCATAGCGGCACAGATACGCAGTATTTT.

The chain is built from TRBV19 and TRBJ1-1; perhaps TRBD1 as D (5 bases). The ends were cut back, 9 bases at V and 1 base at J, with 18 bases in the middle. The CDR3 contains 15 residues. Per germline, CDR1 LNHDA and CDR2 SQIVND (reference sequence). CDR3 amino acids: CASLMEGRKNTEAFF. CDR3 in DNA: TGTGCCAGCCTCATGGAGGGACGGAAGAACACTGAAGCTTTCTTT.

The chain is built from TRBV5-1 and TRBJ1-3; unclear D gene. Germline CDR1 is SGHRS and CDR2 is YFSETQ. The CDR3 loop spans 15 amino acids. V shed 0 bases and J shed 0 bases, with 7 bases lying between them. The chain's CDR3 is CASSLGASSGNTIYF. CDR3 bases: TGCGCCAGCAGCTTGGGGGCGAGCTCTGGAAACACCATATATTTT. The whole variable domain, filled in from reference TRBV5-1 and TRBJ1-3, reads KAGVTQTPRYLIKTRGQQVTLSCSPISGHRSVSWYQQTPGQGLQFLFEYFSETQRNKGNFPGRFSGRQFSNSRSEMNVSTLELGDSALYLCASSLGASSGNTIYFGEGSWLTVV.

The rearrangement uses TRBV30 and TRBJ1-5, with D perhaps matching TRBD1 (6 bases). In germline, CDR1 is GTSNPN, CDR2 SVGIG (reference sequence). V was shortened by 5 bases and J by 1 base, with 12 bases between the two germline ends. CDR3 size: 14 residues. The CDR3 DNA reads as TGTGCCTGGGGGGAAGGGGGAAGCAATCAGCCCCAGCATTTT. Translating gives CAWGEGGSNQPQHF. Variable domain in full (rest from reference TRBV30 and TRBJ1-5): SQTIHQWPATLVQPVGSPLSLECTVEGTSNPNLYWYRQAAGRGLQLLFYSVGIGQISSEVPQNLSASRPQDRQFILSSKKLLLSDSGFYLCAWGEGGSNQPQHFGDGTRLSIL.

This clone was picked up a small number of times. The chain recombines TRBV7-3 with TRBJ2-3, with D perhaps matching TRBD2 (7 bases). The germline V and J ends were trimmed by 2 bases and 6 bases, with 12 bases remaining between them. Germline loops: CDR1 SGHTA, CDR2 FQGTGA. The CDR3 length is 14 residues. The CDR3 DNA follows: TGTGCCAGCAGCTTAGCGGGGGCGGAGGATACGCAGTATTTT. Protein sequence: CASSLAGAEDTQYF.

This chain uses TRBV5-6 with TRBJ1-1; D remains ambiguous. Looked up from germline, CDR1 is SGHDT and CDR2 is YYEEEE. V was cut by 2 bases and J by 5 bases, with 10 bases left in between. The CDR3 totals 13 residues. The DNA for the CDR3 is TGTGCCAGCAGCTTTACGGGAGGGACTGAAGCTTTCTTT. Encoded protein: CASSFTGGTEAFF. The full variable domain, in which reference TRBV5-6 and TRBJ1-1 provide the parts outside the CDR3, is DAGVTQSPTHLIKTRGQQVTLRCSPKSGHDTVSWYQQALGQGPQFIFQYYEEEERQRGNFPDRFSGHQFPNYSSELNVNALLLGDSALYLCASSFTGGTEAFFGQGTRLTVV.

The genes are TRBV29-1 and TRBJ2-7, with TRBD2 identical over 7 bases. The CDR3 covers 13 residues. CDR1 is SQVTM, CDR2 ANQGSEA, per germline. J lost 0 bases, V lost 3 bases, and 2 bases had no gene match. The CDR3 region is CSVDRDYSYEQYF. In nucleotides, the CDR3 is TGCAGCGTTGACCGGGACTACTCCTACGAGCAGTACTTC.

The CDR3 DNA reads as TGTGCCAGTAGTGCCTATAGAAGCCCGAACACCGGGGAGCTGTTTTTT. Its protein product is CASSAYRSPNTGELFF. V is TRBV19 and J is TRBJ2-2; D gene ambiguous. CDR1 and CDR2 (germline): LNHDA, SQIVND (reference sequence). The CDR3 has 16 residues. V lost 5 bases, J lost 0 bases, and 13 bases lay in between.

The chain's CDR3 is CASSARDRGDTQYF. The CDR3 bases are TGTGCCAGCAGCGCAAGGGACAGGGGAGATACGCAGTATTTT. The chain joins TRBV9 to TRBJ2-3; 10 positions match TRBD1. CDR1 SGDLS and CDR2 YYNGEE come from the germline V gene. Losses at the gene ends were 3 bases for V and 5 bases for J; bases not matched to a gene: 3. This CDR3 spans 14 amino acids.

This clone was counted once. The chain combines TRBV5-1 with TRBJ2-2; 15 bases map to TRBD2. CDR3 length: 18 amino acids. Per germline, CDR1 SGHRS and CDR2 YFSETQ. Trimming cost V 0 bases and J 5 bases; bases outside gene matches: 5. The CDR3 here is CASSLEGLAGGRTGELFF. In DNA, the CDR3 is TGCGCCAGCAGCTTGGAGGGACTAGCGGGGGGAAGGACCGGGGAGCTGTTTTTT.

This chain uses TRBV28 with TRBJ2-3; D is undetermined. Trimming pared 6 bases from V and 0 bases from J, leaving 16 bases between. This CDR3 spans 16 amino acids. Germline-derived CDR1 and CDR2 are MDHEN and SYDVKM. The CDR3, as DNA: TGTGCCAGCAGCCCGGGTTTGGATACTAGCACAGATACGCAGTATTTT. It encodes CASSPGLDTSTDTQYF.

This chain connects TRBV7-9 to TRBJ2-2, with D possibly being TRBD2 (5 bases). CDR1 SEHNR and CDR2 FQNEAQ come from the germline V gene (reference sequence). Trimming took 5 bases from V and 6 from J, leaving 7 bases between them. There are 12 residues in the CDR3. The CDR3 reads CASSVGAGELFF. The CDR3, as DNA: TGTGCCAGCAGCGTCGGGGCCGGGGAGCTGTTTTTT.